Reported below is one TCR beta chain. It lacks a known antigen. Base qualities were left out, and no much larger clone turns up one base away. Unmatched junction bases come to 12, with V trimmed by 5 bases and J by 2 bases. CDR1 and CDR2, per the germline V gene (reference sequence), are LNHDA and SQIVND. Taken from cysteine to phenylalanine, the CDR3 has 17 residues. Of the read, only the CDR3 DNA is kept; its 51 bases are in frame from base 1. The immunoSEQ Assay, a bias-controlled multiplex PCR, was used to amplify TCRbeta CDR3 regions from genomic DNA. The original methods were these. Within the assay, amplification of reference gene primers was used to estimate how many nucleated cells each sample contained. To quantify the absolute abundance of each unique TCRbeta CDR3 rearrangement, sequence reads were collapsed and filtered. For each sample, productive Simpson clonality was calculated as the square root of Simpson's diversity index across productive rearrangements. The table was pulled from immuneACCESS by TCRdb, which kept in-frame rearrangements only. Such tables lose some clones; where checked, under half of the loss comes from unresolved V genes, and the rest has no known cause. The D gene and trimming were derived from the DNA, and the V and J assignments and clone size from that table. This sample lists about 43,000 clones; 80% to 90% were detected once. Of the sample, 7.5% to 10% falls within the top ten clones.

Whole blood was collected in K2EDTA tubes by collaborating institutions according to the institutions' own protocols. Collaborator samples were shipped for TCRbeta analysis as frozen whole blood, isolated PBMCs, or DNA extracted from either sample type. The record originates from a study of blood T cell repertoires in COVID-19 (dated by TCRdb to the early 2020s). Broadly, across the study: Collaborator samples came from the United States, Italy and Spain and covered acute and convalescent phases of COVID-19. The material from the prospective study consisted of cDNA or gDNA derived from T cells, B-cell-depleted T cells, or PBMCs. The dataset comprised deeply sampled blood TCRbeta repertoires from subjects exposed to, actively infected with, or recovered from COVID-19. The repertoires were released in a freely available public database meant as a resource for research on the immune response to SARS-CoV-2. Samples came from the ongoing ImmuneRACE study (first 160 participants) plus 1,254 subjects from 6 global collaborators. Nearly every sample came with metadata listing a de-identified subject ID, COVID-19 status, age in years and sex. Where available, HLA class I and class II types were obtained from metadata supplied by the sample provider rather than from assay-based typing.

The paper as a whole reports these results and caveats: The amount of clinical and demographic metadata varied by source and participant and was provided uncurated.

Sequences were obtained from peripheral blood. The source is a man aged 60-69 years with active COVID-19. The V and J segments used are TRBV19 and TRBJ2-5; TRBD1 lines up with 9 middle nucleotides. Here the CDR3 is given as CASSGPPGTGPQETQYF. Read as DNA, the sequence is TGTGCCAGTAGTGGCCCCCCCGGGACAGGGCCTCAAGAGACCCAGTACTTC.